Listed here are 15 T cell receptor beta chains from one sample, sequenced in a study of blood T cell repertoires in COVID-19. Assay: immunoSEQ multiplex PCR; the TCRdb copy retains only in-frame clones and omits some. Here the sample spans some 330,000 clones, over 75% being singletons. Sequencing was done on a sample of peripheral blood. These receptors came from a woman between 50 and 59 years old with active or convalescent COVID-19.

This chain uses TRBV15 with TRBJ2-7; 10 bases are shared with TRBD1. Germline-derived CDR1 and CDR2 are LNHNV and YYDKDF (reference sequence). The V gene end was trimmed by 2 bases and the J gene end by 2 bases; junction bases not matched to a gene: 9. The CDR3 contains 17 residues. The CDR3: CATSRSLPGQGPYEQYF. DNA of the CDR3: TGTGCCACCAGCAGATCCTTGCCGGGACAGGGGCCCTACGAGCAGTACTTC.

In DNA form, the CDR3 reads TGTGCCAGCTCACCAATAGAGGGTGGAAACACCATATATTTT. Translating it yields CASSPIEGGNTIYF. The J gene is TRBJ1-3, the V gene TRBV18, with D hard to call. V was pared by 2 bases and J by 3 bases, with 8 bases between. The CDR3 is 14 residues long. Per germline, CDR1 KGHSH and CDR2 LQKENI.

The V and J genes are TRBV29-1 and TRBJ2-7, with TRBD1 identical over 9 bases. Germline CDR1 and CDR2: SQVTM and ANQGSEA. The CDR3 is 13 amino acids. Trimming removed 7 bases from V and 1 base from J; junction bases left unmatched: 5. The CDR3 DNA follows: TGCAGCGGCCGGGACAGGGAGTCCTACGAGCAGTACTTC. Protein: CSGRDRESYEQYF.

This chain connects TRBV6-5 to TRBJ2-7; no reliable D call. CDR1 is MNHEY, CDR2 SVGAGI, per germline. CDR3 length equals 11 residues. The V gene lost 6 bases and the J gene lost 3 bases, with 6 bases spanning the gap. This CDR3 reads CASRQSYEQYF. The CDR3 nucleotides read TGTGCCAGCAGACAGAGCTACGAGCAGTACTTC.

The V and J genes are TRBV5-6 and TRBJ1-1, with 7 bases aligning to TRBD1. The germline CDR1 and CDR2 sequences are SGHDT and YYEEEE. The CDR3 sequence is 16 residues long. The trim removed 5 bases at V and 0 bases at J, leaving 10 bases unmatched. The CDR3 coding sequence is TGTGCCAGCAGACGACAGGGAGACTCCATGAACACTGAAGCTTTCTTT. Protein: CASRRQGDSMNTEAFF.

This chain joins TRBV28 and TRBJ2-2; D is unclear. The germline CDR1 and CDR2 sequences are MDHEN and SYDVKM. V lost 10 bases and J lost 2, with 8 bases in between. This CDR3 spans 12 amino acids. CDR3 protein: CATHLNTGELFF. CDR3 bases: TGTGCCACCCACCTAAACACCGGGGAGCTGTTTTTT.

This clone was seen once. The CDR3 sequence: CASSVDKSGGLYGYTF. Written as DNA, the CDR3 is TGTGCCAGCAGCGTAGATAAGAGCGGGGGCCTCTATGGCTACACCTTC. This chain joins TRBV9 and TRBJ1-2, with D perhaps matching TRBD1 (6 bases). V gave up 0 bases and J gave up 4 bases, with 16 bases separating them. The CDR3 totals 16 residues. Germline CDR1 reads SGDLS; CDR2 reads YYNGEE.

The CDR3 DNA follows: TGTGCCAGTAGGGAGGGAACAGGGGGCGTTGAAGCTTTCTTT. Protein sequence: CASREGTGGVEAFF. This chain connects TRBV19 to TRBJ1-1, with 9 nucleotides matching TRBD1. The CDR3 sequence is 14 residues long. V lost 6 bases and J lost 7; bases outside the gene matches: 9. From germline, CDR1 is LNHDA and CDR2 SQIVND (reference sequence).

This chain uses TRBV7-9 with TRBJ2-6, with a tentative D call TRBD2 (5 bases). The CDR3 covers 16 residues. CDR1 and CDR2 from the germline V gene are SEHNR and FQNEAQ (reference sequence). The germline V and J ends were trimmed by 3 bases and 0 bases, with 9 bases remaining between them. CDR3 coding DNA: TGTGCCAGCAGCTTTTTCGGACTCTCTGGGGCCAACGTCCTGACTTTC. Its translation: CASSFFGLSGANVLTF. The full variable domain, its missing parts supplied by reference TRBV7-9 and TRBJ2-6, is DTGVSQNPRHKITKRGQNVTFRCDPISEHNRLYWYRQTLGQGPEFLTYFQNEAQLEKSRLLSDRFSAERPKGSFSTLEIQRTEQGDSAMYLCASSFFGLSGANVLTFGAGSRLTVL.

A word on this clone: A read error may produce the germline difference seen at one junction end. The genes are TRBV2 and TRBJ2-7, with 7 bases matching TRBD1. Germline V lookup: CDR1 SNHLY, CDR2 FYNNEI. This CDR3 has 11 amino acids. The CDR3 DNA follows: TGTGCCAGCAGTGAATTCGCGGACAGGAGGTTC. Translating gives CASSEFADRRF. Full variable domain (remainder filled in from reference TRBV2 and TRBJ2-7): EPEVTQTPSHQVTQMGQEVILRCVPISNHLYFYWYRQILGQKVEFLVSFYNNEISEKSEIFDDQFSVERPDGSNFTLKIRSTKLEDSAMYFCASSEFADRRFGPGTRLTVT.

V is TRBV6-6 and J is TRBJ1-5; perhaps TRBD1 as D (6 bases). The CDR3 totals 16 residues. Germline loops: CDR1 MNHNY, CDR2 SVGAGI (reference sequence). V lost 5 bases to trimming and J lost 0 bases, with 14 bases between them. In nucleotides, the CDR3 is TGTGCCAGCAGTAAAGACAGGCCGAATAGCAATCAGCCCCAGCATTTT. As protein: CASSKDRPNSNQPQHF.

In DNA form, the CDR3 reads TGTGCCAGCAGTTTAACGGGAGTTCCCACCTACGAGCAGTACTTC. Amino acids: CASSLTGVPTYEQYF. V is TRBV28 and J is TRBJ2-7; TRBD2 is a possible D gene (6 bases). The germline V gene encodes CDR1 MDHEN and CDR2 SYDVKM. V lost 2 bases and J lost 2, with 13 bases in between. The CDR3 totals 15 residues.

As DNA, the CDR3 is TGTGCCAGCAGCTCACCAATTAGCGAGCAGTACTTC. As protein: CASSSPISEQYF. The chain employs TRBV7-8 and TRBJ2-7; D is ambiguous. With 4 bases removed from V and 6 bases from J, the gap between germline ends came to 10 bases. Germline V gene lookup returns CDR1 SGHVS and CDR2 FQNEAQ. This CDR3 comprises 12 residues.

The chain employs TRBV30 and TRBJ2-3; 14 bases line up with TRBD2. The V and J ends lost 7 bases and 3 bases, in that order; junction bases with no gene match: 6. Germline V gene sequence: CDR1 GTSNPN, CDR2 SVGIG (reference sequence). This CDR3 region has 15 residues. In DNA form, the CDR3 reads TGTGCCTTAGGACTAGCGGGGGGCGGAACAGATACGCAGTATTTT. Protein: CALGLAGGGTDTQYF.

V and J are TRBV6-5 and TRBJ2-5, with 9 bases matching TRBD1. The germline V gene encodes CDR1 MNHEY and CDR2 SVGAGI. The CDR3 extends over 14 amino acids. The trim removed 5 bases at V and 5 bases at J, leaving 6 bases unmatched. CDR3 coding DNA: TGTGCCAGCAGTCCTACAGGGGGCGAGGAGACCCAGTACTTC. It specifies CASSPTGGEETQYF.